This entry is about one TCR beta chain. Its specificity is not known. PCR was performed using 60 Vbeta and 13 Jbeta primers. Clones were read by immunoSEQ multiplex PCR, and TCRdb kept only the in-frame ones, dropping some. The sample table sets out 200,000 or so clones. These data come from a study of cytomegalovirus exposure and HLA in healthy donors. Study context: One earlier analysis, a look at about 179 million T cells, found around 110 million unique TCR beta sequences.

Whole-study findings and limits: DRB1 had the most TCR associations and HLA-C the fewest, a later analysis found, with rates varying by HLA locus. Later analysis suggested most CMV-associated TCR beta chains were HLA-restricted.

This TCR came from a girl aged 2 to 9 in good health and CMV-seropositive. The material sequenced was PBMCs.

The CDR3 bases are TGTGCCAGCAGCACCCAACTAGATACTTGGCGCAATGAGCAGTTCTTC. Its translation is CASSTQLDTWRNEQFF. The chain carries TRBV9 and TRBJ2-1; D is perhaps TRBD2 (5 bases). The CDR3 contains 16 residues. From germline, CDR1 is SGDLS and CDR2 YYNGEE. V was shortened by 4 bases and J by 6 bases, with 20 bases between the two germline ends.